Below, 9 T cell receptor beta chains from the same sample are listed, as sequenced in a study of post-analysis software for immune sequencing data. Unique molecular identifiers were carried by the TCR beta cDNA libraries. Via MiXCR, TCRdb re-called the PCR reads, giving one row per CDR3 protein. The sample shows 150,000 to 200,000 distinct CDR3 sequences, about 32% of them seen only once. The study, taken as a whole, reports: Controls showed lower frequencies than patients for five TRBV segments, and TRBV5-6, TRBV5-1 and TRBV20-1 were among these.

For these TCRs, the target antigens are not known. Sequenced input: blood. The receptors shown here come from a girl aged 10-17 years with multiple sclerosis.

The sample holds a few counts of this clonotype. The chain has TRBV30 and TRBJ1-3; perhaps TRBD1 as D (5 bases). The CDR3 has 14 amino acids. V dropped 0 bases and J dropped 3 bases, with 9 bases sitting between them. CDR1 GTSNPN and CDR2 SVGIG come from the germline V gene (reference sequence). The CDR3, as DNA: TGTGCCTGGAGTGTGCTGGGGGTTGGAAACACCATATATTTT. Protein: CAWSVLGVGNTIYF.

This chain links TRBV20-1 with TRBJ2-4; 13 bases are shared with TRBD2. Germline values: CDR1 DFQATT, CDR2 SNEGSKA (reference sequence). The CDR3 covers 17 residues. Trimming removed 6 bases from V and 5 bases from J; junction bases left unmatched: 13. The chain's CDR3 is CSATAGLAGPGENIQYF. CDR3 sequence (DNA): TGCAGTGCAACTGCGGGACTAGCGGGACCCGGCGAAAACATTCAGTACTTC.

This clonotype was detected a few times. The genes are TRBV5-1 and TRBJ2-3; D unclear. Trimming left V 2 bases short and J 5 bases short, with 9 bases between. The germline V gene has CDR1 SGHRS and CDR2 YFSETQ. This CDR3 is built from 13 residues. Here the CDR3 DNA reads TGCGCCAGCAGCTTCGGGCTTGGAGATACGCAGTATTTT. The encoded protein is CASSFGLGDTQYF.

This clonotype occurred many times. The chain combines TRBV5-6 with TRBJ1-2; tentative D call: TRBD1 (5 bases). The CDR3 has 12 residues. Trimming cost V 6 bases and J 3 bases, with 9 bases left between them. CDR1 is SGHDT, CDR2 YYEEEE, per germline. For the CDR3, the DNA is TGTGCCAGCAACCGACAGCACTATGGCTACACCTTC. Protein product: CASNRQHYGYTF.

The chain couples TRBV6-1 to TRBJ1-1, with 11 bases that match TRBD1. CDR1 MNHNS and CDR2 SASEGT come from the germline V gene. The CDR3 extends over 15 amino acids. V lost 3 bases, J lost 6 bases, and 6 bases stayed unmatched. For the CDR3, the DNA is TGTGCCAGCAGTGAGGGGGACAGGGGGTTCGCTGAAGCTTTCTTT. Translated, it gives CASSEGDRGFAEAFF.

This clonotype appeared a few times. CDR3 protein: CSVDGLGHQETQYF. For the CDR3, the DNA is TGCAGCGTTGATGGGTTAGGGCACCAAGAGACCCAGTACTTC. The chain recombines TRBV29-1 with TRBJ2-5; D not resolved. Germline CDR1 reads SQVTM; CDR2 reads ANQGSEA. V was shortened by 3 bases and J by 0 bases, with 11 bases between the two germline ends. This CDR3 comprises 14 residues.

V and J are TRBV2 and TRBJ2-3; D may be TRBD2 (5 bases). In germline, CDR1 is SNHLY, CDR2 FYNNEI. V shed 6 bases and J shed 8 bases, with 12 bases lying between them. CDR3 length: 12 amino acids. The CDR3 nucleotides read TGTGCCAGCAGCGCTGAGGGTGGTACGCAGTATTTT. Protein product: CASSAEGGTQYF.

V gene TRBV12-3 or TRBV12-4 combines with J gene TRBJ1-2; a possible D gene is TRBD1 (6 bases). The CDR3 runs to 14 residues. The V gene lost 6 bases and the J gene lost 0 bases, with 11 bases spanning the gap. CDR3 nucleotides: TGTGCCAGCAGACGGGACACTGCTAACTATGGCTACACCTTC. It translates to CASRRDTANYGYTF.

This clonotype occurred many times. The chain employs TRBV12-3 or TRBV12-4 and TRBJ2-7; tentative D call: TRBD2 (6 bases). CDR3 length equals 13 residues. V was clipped by 3 bases and J by 3 bases, with 9 bases between them. CDR3 sequence: CASSFGGIYEQYF. In DNA form, the CDR3 reads TGTGCCAGCAGTTTTGGAGGGATCTACGAGCAGTACTTC.